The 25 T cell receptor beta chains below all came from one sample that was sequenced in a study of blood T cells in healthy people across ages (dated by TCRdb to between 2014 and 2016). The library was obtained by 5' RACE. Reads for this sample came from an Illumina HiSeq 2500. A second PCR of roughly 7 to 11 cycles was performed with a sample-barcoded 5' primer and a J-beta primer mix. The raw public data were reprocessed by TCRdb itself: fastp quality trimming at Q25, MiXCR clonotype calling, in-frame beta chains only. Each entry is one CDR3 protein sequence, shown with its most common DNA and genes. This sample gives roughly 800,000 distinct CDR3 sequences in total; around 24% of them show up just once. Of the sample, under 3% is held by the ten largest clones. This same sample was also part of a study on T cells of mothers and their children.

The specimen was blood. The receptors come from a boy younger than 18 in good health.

The CDR3 spells CASSPGTGSSSPLHF. The CDR3 region has the DNA TGCGCCAGCAGCCCGGGGACAGGATCTAGTTCACCCCTCCACTTT. V and J are TRBV5-1 and TRBJ1-6; 8 bases fit TRBD1. The CDR3 spans 15 residues. Germline lookup yields CDR1 SGHRS and CDR2 YFSETQ. The V gene end was trimmed by 4 bases and the J gene end by 9 bases; junction bases not matched to a gene: 9. Full variable domain (remainder filled in from reference TRBV5-1 and TRBJ1-6): KAGVTQTPRYLIKTRGQQVTLSCSPISGHRSVSWYQQTPGQGLQFLFEYFSETQRNKGNFPGRFSGRQFSNSRSEMNVSTLELGDSALYLCASSPGTGSSSPLHFGNGTRLTVT.

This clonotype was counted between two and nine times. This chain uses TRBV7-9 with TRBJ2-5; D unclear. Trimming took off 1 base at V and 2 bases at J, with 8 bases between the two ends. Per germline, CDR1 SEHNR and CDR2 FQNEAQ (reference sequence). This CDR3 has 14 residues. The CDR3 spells CASSLVDKQETQYF. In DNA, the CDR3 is TGTGCCAGCAGCTTAGTCGACAAACAAGAGACCCAGTACTTC.

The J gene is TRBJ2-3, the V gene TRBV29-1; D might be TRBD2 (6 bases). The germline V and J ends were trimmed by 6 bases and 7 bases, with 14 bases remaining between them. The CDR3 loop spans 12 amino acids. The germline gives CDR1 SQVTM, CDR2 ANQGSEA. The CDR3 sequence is CSVRGTAYTQYF. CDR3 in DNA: TGCAGCGTGCGCGGGACGGCCTATACGCAGTATTTT.

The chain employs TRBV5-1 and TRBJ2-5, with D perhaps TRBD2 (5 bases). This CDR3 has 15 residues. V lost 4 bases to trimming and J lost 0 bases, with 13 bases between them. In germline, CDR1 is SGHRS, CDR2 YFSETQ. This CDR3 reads CASSQALGNQETQYF. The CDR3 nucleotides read TGCGCCAGCAGCCAGGCCCTCGGGAACCAAGAGACCCAGTACTTC.

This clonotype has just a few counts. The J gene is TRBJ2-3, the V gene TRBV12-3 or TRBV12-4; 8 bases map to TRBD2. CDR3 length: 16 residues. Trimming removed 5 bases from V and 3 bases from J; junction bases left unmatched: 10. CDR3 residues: CASSPFAGGVTDTQYF. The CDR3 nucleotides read TGTGCCAGCAGTCCTTTCGCGGGGGGAGTAACAGATACGCAGTATTTT.

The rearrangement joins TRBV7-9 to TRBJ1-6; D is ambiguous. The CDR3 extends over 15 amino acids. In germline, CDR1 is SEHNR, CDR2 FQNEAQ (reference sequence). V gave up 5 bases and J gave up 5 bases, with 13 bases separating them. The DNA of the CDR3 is TGTGCCAGCAGCCAAAACGCCAGAGATAATTCACCCCTCCACTTT. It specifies CASSQNARDNSPLHF.

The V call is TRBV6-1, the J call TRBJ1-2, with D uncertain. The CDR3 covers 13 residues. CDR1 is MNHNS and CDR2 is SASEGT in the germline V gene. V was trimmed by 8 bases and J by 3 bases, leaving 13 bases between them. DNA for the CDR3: TGTGCCAGCCGCCGGGTCGAGGACTATGGCTACACCTTC. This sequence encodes CASRRVEDYGYTF.

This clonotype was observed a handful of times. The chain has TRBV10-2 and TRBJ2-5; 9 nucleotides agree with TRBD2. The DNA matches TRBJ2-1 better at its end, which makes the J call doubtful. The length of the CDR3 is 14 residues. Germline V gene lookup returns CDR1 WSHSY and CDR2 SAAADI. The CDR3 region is CATRKRGDYNEQFF. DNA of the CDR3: TGCGCCACCAGGAAGCGGGGGGATTACAATGAGCAGTTCTTC.

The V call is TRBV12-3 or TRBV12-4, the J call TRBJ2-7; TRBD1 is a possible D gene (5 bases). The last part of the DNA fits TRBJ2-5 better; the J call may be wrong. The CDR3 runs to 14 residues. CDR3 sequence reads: CASSFRAVQETQYF. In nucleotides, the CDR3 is TGTGCCAGCAGTTTCAGGGCCGTCCAAGAGACCCAGTACTTC.

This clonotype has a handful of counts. CDR3 sequence: CASQTGDRGRQETQYF. CDR3 in DNA: TGTGCTAGCCAAACCGGGGACAGGGGTAGGCAAGAGACCCAGTACTTC. The V gene is TRBV12-5, the J gene TRBJ2-5, with 10 nucleotides matching TRBD1. The V gene end was trimmed by 9 bases and the J gene end by 2 bases; junction bases not matched to a gene: 12. The germline V gene encodes CDR1 LGHNT and CDR2 FRNRAP. This CDR3 spans 16 amino acids.

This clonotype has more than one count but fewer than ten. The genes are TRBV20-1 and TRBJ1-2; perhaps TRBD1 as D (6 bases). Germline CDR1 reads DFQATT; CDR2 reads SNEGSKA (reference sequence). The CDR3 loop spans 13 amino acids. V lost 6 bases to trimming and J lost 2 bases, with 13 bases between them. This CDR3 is CSATNRENYGYTF. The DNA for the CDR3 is TGCAGTGCAACAAACAGGGAAAACTATGGCTACACCTTC.

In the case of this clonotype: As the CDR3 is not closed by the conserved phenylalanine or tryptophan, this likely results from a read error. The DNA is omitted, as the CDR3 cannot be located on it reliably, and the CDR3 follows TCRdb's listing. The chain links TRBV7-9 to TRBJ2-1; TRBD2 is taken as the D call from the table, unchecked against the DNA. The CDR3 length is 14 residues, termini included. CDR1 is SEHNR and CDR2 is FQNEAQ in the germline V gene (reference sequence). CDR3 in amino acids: CASMAGTSGAGHFS.

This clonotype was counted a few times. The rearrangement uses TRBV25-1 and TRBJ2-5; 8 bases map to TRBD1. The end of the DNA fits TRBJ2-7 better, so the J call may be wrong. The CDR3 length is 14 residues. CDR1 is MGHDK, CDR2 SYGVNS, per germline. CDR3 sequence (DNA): TGTGCCAGCAAAGGCGGGGACAGGTCTGGCGAGCAGTACTTC. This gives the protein CASKGGDRSGEQYF.

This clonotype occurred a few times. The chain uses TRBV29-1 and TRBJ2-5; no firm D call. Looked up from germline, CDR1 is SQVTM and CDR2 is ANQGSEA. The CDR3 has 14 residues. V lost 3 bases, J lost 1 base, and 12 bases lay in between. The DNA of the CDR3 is TGCAGCGTTGATCCCCGCCGGGCCCAAGAGACCCAGTACTTC. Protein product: CSVDPRRAQETQYF.

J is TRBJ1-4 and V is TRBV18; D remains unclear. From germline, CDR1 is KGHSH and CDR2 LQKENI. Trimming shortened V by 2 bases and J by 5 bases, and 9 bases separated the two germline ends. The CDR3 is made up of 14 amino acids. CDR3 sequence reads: CASSPGQKNEKLFF. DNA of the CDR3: TGTGCCAGCTCACCAGGGCAGAAGAATGAAAAACTGTTTTTT.

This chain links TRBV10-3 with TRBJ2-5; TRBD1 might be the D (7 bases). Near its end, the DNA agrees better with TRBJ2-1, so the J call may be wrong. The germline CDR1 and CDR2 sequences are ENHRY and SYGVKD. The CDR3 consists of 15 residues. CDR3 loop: CAISGGRGVHNEQFF. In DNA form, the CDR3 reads TGTGCCATCAGTGGTGGCAGGGGGGTACACAATGAGCAGTTCTTC.

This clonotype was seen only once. CDR3 amino acids: CSARGGIQYF. The CDR3 DNA is TGCAGTGCTAGAGGCGGCATTCAGTACTTC. The gene calls are TRBV20-1 and TRBJ2-4; no clear D. Per the germline V gene, CDR1 is DFQATT and CDR2 is SNEGSKA (reference sequence). The CDR3 has 10 residues. The V end lost 1 base, the J end lost 9 bases, and 4 bases lay between the germline ends.

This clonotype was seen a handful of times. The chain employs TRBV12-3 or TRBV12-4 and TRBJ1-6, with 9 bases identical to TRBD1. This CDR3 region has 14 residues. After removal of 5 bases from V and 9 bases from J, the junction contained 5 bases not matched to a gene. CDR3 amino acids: CASSLRTGVSPLHF. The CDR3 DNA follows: TGTGCCAGCAGTCTGAGGACAGGGGTTTCACCCCTCCACTTT.

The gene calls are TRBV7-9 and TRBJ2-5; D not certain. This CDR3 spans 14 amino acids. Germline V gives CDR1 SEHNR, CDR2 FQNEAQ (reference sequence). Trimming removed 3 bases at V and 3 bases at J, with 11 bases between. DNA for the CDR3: TGTGCCAGCAGCTTGGATGCCAAAAAAGAGACCCAGTACTTC. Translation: CASSLDAKKETQYF. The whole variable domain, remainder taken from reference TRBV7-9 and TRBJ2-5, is DTGVSQNPRHKITKRGQNVTFRCDPISEHNRLYWYRQTLGQGPEFLTYFQNEAQLEKSRLLSDRFSAERPKGSFSTLEIQRTEQGDSAMYLCASSLDAKKETQYFGPGTRLLVL.

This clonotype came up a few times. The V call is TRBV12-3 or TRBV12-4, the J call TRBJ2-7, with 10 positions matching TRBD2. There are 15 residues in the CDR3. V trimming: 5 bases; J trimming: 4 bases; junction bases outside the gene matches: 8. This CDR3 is CASSTLGLADYEQYF. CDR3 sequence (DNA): TGTGCCAGCAGTACGCTCGGACTAGCGGATTACGAGCAGTACTTC.

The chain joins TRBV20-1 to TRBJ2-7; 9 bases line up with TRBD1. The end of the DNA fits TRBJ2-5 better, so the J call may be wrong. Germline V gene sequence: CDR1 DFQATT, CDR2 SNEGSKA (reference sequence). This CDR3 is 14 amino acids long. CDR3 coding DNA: TGCAGTGCTACCGGGACAGGGAGACAAGAGACCCAGTACTTC. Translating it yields CSATGTGRQETQYF.

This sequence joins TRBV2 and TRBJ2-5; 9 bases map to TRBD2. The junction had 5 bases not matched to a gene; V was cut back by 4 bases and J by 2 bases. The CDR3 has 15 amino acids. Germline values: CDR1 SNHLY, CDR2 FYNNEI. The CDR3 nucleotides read TGTGCCAGCAGTGCCCGGACTAGCGAGCAAGAGACCCAGTACTTC. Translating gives CASSARTSEQETQYF.

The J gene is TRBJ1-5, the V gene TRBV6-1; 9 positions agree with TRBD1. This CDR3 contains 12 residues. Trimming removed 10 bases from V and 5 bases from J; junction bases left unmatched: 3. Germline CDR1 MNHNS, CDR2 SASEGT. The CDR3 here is CATGTGYQPQHF. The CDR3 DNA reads TGTGCCACAGGGACAGGGTATCAGCCCCAGCATTTT.

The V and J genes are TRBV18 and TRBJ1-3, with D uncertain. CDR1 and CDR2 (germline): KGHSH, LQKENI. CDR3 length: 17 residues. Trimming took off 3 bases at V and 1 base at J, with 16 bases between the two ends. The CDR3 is CASSPYRTERSGNTIYF. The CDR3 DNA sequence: TGTGCCAGCTCACCTTACCGTACCGAAAGATCTGGAAACACCATATATTTT.

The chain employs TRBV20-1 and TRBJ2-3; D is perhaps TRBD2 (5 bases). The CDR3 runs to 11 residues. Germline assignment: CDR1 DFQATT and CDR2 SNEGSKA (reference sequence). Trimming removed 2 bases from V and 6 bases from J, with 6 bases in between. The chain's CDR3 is CSARRGDTQYF. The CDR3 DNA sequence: TGCAGTGCTAGACGCGGGGATACGCAGTATTTT.